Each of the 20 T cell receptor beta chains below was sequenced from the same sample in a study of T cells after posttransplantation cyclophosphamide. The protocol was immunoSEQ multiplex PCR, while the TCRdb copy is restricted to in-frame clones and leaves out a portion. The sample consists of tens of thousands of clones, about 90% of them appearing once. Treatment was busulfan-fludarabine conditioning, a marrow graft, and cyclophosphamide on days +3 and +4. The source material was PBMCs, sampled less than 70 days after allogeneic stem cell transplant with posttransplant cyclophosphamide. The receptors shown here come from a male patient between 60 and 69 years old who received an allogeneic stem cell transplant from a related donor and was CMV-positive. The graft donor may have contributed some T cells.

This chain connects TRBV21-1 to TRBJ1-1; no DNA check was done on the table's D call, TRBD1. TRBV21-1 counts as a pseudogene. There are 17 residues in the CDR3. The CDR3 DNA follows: TGTGCCAGCAGCGGACTCCGGGACAGGGAACCGAACACTGAAGCTTTCTTT. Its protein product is CASSGLRDREPNTEAFF.

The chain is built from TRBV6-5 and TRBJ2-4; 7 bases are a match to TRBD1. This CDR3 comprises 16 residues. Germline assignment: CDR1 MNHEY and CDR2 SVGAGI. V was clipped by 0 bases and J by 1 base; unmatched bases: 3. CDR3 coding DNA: TGTGCCAGCAGTTACTCGAGCAGGGGGGCCAAAAACATTCAGTACTTC. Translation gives CASSYSSRGAKNIQYF.

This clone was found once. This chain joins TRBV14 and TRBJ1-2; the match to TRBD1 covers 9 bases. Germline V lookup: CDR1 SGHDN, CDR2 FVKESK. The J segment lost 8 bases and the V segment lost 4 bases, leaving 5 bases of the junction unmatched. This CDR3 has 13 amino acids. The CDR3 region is CASSPGQGGGYTF. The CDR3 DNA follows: TGTGCCAGCAGCCCGGGACAGGGTGGCGGCTACACCTTC. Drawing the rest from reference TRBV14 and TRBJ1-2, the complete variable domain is EAGVTQFPSHSVIEKGQTVTLRCDPISGHDNLYWYRRVMGKEIKFLLHFVKESKQDESGMPNNRFLAERTGGTYSTLKVQPAELEDSGVYFCASSPGQGGGYTFGSGTRLTVV.

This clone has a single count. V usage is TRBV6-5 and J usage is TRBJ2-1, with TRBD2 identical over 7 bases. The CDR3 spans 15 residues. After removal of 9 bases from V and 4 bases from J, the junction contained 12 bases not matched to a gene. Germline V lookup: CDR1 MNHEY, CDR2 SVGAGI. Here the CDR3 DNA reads TGTGCCAGTCTTCAGTTAGGCGGGGGATACAATGAGCAGTTCTTC. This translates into CASLQLGGGYNEQFF.

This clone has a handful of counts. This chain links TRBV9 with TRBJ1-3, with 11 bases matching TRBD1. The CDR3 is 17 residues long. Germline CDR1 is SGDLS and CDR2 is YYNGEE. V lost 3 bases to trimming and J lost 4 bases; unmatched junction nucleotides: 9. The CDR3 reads CASSAGTGGSGGNTIYF. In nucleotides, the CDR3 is TGTGCCAGCAGCGCCGGGACAGGGGGATCGGGAGGAAACACCATATATTTT.

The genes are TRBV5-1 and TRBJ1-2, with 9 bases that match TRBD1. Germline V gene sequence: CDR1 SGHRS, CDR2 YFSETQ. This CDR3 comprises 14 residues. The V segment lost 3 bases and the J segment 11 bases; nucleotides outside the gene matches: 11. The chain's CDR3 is CASSSDTGGWEYTF. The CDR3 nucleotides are TGCGCCAGCAGCTCAGACACAGGGGGCTGGGAGTACACCTTC.

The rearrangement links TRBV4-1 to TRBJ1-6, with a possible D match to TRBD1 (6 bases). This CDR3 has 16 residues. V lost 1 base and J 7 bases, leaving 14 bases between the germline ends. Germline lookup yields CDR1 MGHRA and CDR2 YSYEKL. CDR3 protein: CASSQGQEARNSPLHF. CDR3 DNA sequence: TGCGCCAGCAGCCAAGGACAGGAAGCCCGCAATTCACCCCTCCACTTT.

In DNA, the CDR3 is TGCGCCAGCAATGACAGGGGCCCAAATTCACCCCTCCACTTT. It codes for CASNDRGPNSPLHF. This chain uses TRBV5-1 with TRBJ1-6; 8 bases align to TRBD1. The CDR3 runs to 14 residues. With V trimmed by 6 bases and J by 7 bases, 6 bases remained unmatched. In germline, CDR1 is SGHRS, CDR2 YFSETQ.

The CDR3 here is CASSPTGARETQYF. Here the CDR3 DNA reads TGTGCCAGCTCTCCTACAGGGGCGCGGGAGACCCAGTACTTC. The V call is TRBV18, the J call TRBJ2-5; 7 bases map to TRBD1. Trimming at V came to 6 bases and at J to 5 bases, leaving 9 bases not matched to a gene. Germline V CDR1 and CDR2: KGHSH, LQKENI. The CDR3 length is 14 residues. Full variable domain (remainder filled in from reference TRBV18 and TRBJ2-5): NAGVMQNPRHLVRRRGQEARLRCSPMKGHSHVYWYRQLPEEGLKFMVYLQKENIIDESGMPKERFSAEFPKEGPSILRIQQVVRGDSAAYFCASSPTGARETQYFGPGTRLLVL.

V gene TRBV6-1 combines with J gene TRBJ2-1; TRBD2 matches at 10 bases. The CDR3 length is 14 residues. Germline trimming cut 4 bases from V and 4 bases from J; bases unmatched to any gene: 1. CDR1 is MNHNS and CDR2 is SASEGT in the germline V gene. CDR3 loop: CASSVAGGYNEQFF. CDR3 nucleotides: TGTGCCAGCAGTGTAGCGGGGGGTTACAATGAGCAGTTCTTC.

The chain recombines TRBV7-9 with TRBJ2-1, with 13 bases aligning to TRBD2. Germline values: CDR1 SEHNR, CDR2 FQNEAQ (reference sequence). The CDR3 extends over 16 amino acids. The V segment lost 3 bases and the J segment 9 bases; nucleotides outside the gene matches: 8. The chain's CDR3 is CASSFTSGGVGGEQFF. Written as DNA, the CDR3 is TGTGCCAGCAGCTTCACTAGCGGGGGGGTAGGGGGTGAGCAGTTCTTC. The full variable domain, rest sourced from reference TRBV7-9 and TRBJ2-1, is DTGVSQNPRHKITKRGQNVTFRCDPISEHNRLYWYRQTLGQGPEFLTYFQNEAQLEKSRLLSDRFSAERPKGSFSTLEIQRTEQGDSAMYLCASSFTSGGVGGEQFFGPGTRLTVL.

The CDR3: CASSRRNTIYF. The CDR3 DNA reads as TGTGCCAGCAGCCGTCGAAACACCATATATTTT. This chain connects TRBV5-8 to TRBJ1-3; D uncertain. This CDR3 contains 11 residues. Trimming removed 4 bases from V and 5 bases from J, with 4 bases in between. Per germline, CDR1 SGHTS and CDR2 YDEGEE.

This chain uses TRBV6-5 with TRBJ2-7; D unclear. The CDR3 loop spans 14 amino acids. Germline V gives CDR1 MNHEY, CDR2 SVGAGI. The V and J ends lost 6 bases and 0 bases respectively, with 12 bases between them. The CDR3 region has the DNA TGTGCCAGCAGCTTCCACCGGAGCTCCTACGAGCAGTACTTC. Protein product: CASSFHRSSYEQYF.

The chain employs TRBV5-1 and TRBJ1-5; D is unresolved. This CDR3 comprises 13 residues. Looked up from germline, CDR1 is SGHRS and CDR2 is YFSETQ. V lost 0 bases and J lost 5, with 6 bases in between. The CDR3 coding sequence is TGCGCCAGCAGCTTGGGGCAGGATCAGCCCCAGCATTTT. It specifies CASSLGQDQPQHF.

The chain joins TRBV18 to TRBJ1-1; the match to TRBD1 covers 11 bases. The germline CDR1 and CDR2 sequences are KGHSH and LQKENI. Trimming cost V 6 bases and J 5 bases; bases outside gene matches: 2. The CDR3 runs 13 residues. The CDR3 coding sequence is TGTGCCAGCTCGGGACAGGGGGGGACTGAAGCTTTCTTT. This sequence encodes CASSGQGGTEAFF.

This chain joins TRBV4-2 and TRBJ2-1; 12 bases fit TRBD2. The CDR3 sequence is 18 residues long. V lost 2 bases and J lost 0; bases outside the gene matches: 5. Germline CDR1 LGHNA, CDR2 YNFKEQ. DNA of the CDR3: TGTGCCAGCAGCCAAACTAGCGGGGGGCTGAGCTCCTACAATGAGCAGTTCTTC. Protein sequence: CASSQTSGGLSSYNEQFF.

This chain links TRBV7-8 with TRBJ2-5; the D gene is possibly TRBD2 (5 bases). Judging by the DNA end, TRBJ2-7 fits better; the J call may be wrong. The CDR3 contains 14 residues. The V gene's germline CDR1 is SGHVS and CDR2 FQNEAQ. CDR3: CASSLGARVYEQYF. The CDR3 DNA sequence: TGTGCCAGCAGCTTAGGTGCGAGGGTCTACGAGCAGTACTTC.

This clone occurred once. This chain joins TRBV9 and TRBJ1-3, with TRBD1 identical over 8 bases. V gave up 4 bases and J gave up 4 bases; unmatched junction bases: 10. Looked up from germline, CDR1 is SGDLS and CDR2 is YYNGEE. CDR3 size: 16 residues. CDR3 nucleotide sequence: TGTGCCAGCAGCCCATACTGGACAGGGACCGGAAACACCATATATTTT. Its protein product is CASSPYWTGTGNTIYF. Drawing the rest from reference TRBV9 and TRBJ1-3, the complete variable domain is DSGVTQTPKHLITATGQRVTLRCSPRSGDLSVYWYQQSLDQGLQFLIQYYNGEERAKGNILERFSAQQFPDLHSELNLSSLELGDSALYFCASSPYWTGTGNTIYFGEGSWLTVV.

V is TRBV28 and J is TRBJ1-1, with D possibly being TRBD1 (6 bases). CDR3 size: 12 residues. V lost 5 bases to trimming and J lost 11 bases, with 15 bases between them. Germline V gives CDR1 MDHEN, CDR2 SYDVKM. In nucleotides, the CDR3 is TGTGCCAGCAGTCCTCGACAGGCTTCGGCTTTCTTT. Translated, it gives CASSPRQASAFF. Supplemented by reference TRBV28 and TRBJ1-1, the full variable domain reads DVKVTQSSRYLVKRTGEKVFLECVQDMDHENMFWYRQDPGLGLRLIYFSYDVKMKEKGDIPEGYSVSREKKERFSLILESASTNQTSMYLCASSPRQASAFFGQGTRLTVV.

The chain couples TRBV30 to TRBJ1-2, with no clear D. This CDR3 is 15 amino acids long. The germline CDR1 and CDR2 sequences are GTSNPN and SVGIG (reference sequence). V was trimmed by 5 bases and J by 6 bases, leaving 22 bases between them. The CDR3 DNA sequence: TGTGCCTGGGTGGGAGTAGAGCTATACGGCAATGGCTACACCTTC. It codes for CAWVGVELYGNGYTF.